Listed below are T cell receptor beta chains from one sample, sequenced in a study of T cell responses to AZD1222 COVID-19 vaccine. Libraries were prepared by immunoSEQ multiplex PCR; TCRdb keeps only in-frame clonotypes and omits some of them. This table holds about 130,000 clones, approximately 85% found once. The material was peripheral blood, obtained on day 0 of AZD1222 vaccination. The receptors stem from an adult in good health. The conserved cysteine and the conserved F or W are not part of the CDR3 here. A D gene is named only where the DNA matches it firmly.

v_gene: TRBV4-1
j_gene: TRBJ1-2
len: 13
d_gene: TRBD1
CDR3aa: ASSQDNRGLYGYT

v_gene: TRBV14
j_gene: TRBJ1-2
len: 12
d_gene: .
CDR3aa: ASSPQATIYGYT

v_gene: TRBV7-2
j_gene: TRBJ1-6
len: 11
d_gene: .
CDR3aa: ASSDVVRSPLH

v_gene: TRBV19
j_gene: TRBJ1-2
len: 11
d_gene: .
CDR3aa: ASSMDGARGYT

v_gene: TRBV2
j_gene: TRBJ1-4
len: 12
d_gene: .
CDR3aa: ASSPFGTNEKLF

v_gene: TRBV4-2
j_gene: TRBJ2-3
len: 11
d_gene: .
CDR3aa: ASSQSPFDTQY

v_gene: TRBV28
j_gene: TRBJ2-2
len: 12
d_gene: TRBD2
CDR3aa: ASSRAGGPGELF

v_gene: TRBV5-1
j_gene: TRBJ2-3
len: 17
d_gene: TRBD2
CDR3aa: ASSLPGTSGIGSTDTQY

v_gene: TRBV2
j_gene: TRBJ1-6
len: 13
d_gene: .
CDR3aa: ASSLTDAYNSPLH

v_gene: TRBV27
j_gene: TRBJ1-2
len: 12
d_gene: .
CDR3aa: ASRLAGAAYGYT

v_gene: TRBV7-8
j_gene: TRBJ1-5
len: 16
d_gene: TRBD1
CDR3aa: ASSLGTGGPYSNQPQH

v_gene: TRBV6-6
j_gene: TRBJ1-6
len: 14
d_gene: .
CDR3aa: ASTPQGNLIISPLH

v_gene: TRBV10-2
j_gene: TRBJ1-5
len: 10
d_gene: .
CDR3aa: ASHGGNQPQH

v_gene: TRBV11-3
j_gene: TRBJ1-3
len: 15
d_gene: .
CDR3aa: ASSPRPEKYSGNTIY

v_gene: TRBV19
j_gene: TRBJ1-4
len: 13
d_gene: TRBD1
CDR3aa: ASSIVGQLNEKLF

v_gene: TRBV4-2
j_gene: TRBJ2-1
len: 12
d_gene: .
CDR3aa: ASSQVGSFNEQF

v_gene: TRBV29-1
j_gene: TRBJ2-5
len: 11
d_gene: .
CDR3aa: SVLPQSQETQY

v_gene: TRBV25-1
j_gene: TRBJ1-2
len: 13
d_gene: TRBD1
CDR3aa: ASGEGQGSNYGYT

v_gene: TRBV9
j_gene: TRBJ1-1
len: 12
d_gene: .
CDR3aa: ASSVAWGGTEAF

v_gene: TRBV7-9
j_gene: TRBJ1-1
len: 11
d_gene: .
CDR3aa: ASSSKGGTEAF

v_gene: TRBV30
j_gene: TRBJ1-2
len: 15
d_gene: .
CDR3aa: AWSVSYRFGIGYGYT

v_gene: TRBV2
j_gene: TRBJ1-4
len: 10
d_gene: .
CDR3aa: ASRTDNEKLF

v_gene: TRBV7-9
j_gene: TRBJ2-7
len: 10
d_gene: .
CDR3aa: ASSSDSWEQY

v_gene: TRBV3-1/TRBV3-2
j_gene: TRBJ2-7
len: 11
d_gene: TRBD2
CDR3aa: ASSLRTSGELH

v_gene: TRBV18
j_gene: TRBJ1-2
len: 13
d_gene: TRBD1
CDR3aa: ASSQRLDRDYGYT

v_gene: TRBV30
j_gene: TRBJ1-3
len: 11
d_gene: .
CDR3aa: AWDPGAGNTIY

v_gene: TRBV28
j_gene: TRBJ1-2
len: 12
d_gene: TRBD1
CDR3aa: ASSFEGGIYGYT